One and the same sample provided the 8 T cell receptor beta chains below, sequenced in a study of CD8+ T cells in alopecia areata. Sequencing templates came from extracted RNA that was reverse transcribed into cDNA. Profiling relied on immunoSEQ multiplex PCR, and the TCRdb table lists in-frame clones only, not all of them. Reported are some 110,000 clones, none seen only once; the ten largest carry 15% to 20%. Source material: lesional skin. The source is a C3H/HeJ mouse with alopecia areata. The strain's MHC type: H2-k.

As for this clone: Each gene name is a mouse one. The observed sequence ends 4 residues before the CDR3 terminus, with the missing tail filled in from the germline J gene. This chain links TRBV13-2 with TRBJ2-1, with TRBD1 matching over 9 bases. Germline V gene lookup returns CDR1 NNHNN and CDR2 SYGAGS (reference sequence). V was pared by 5 bases and J by 5 bases, with 5 bases of the junction left unmatched. The CDR3 has 14 amino acids. The CDR3 is CASGPGQGDAEQFF. Incomplete CDR3 DNA: TGTGCCAGCGGGCCGGGACAGGGAGATGCT.

This clone showed up just a few times. The gene names given are mouse names. The CDR3 end is not reached by the read, which stops 4 residues before it; the germline J gene fills it in. The V gene is TRBV1, the J gene TRBJ2-7; D gene ambiguous. Trimming took off 0 bases at V and 3 bases at J, with 12 bases between the two ends. The germline gives CDR1 NSQYPW, CDR2 LRSPGD (reference sequence). The CDR3 sequence is 15 residues long. The CDR3 spells CTCSADHTVHYEQYF. The DNA read from the CDR3 is TGCACCTGCAGTGCAGATCATACTGTCCACTAT.

Worth noting for this clone: The genes and germline here are from mouse. The CDR3 end falls 4 residues outside the read, so it is completed with the germline J gene. The chain carries TRBV13-3 and TRBJ2-1; no clear D. V shed 6 bases and J shed 1 base, with 11 bases lying between them. Germline V gene sequence: CDR1 NNHDY, CDR2 SYVADS. The CDR3 is 14 amino acids. CDR3 sequence: CASTPEGNYAEQFF. Incomplete CDR3 DNA: TGTGCCAGCACCCCGGAAGGGAACTATGCT.

As for this clone: The genes and germline here are from mouse. Partial CDR3 DNA: TGTGCCAGCAGTATACTGGTAGGGGAC. It is translated as CASSILVGD. The whole CDR3 protein is CASSILVGDTQYF. This chain uses TRBV19 with TRBJ2-5; no clear D gene. The CDR3 goes on 4 residues after the read ends, and that part is filled in from the germline J gene. Germline V gene lookup returns CDR1 FNHDT and CDR2 SITEND (reference sequence). CDR3 size: 13 residues.

This clone occurred many times. Here the gene names and germline are mouse. The CDR3 end is not reached by the read, which stops 4 residues before it; the germline J gene fills it in. Different DNA sequences within this sample yield the same CDR3. The chain uses TRBV13-3 and TRBJ2-3, with TRBD1 identical over 7 bases. V lost 5 bases to trimming and J lost 1 base; unmatched junction nucleotides: 4. The CDR3 runs to 14 residues. Germline CDR1 and CDR2: NNHDY and SYVADS. The CDR3 DNA, read in part, is TGTGCCAGCAGCCCCACAGGGGGTGCAGAA. It yields the protein CASSPTGGAE. The complete CDR3 sequence is CASSPTGGAETLYF.

This clone occurred a few times. Mouse names are used for the genes. The read is 4 residues too short to cover the CDR3 end, so that end is filled in from the germline J gene. This chain joins TRBV1 and TRBJ2-7; 7 bases match TRBD2. The CDR3 runs to 16 residues. Germline loops: CDR1 NSQYPW, CDR2 LRSPGD (reference sequence). V dropped 2 bases and J dropped 0; count of bases not matched to a gene: 7. The CDR3 bases that were read are TGCACCTGCAGTGCAAACGACTGGGAAAGCTCCTAT. It is translated as CTCSANDWESSY. The CDR3 in full is CTCSANDWESSYEQYF.

This clone was picked up a small number of times. Genes here carry mouse names. The DNA read from the CDR3 is TGTGCCAGCACCCCGACAGGGGGAGGTCAAAAC. This encodes CASTPTGGGQN. From start to end, the CDR3 is CASTPTGGGQNTLYF. The chain combines TRBV13-1 with TRBJ2-4; 9 bases line up with TRBD1. The read is 4 residues too short to cover the CDR3 end, so that end is filled in from the germline J gene. CDR1 is NSHNY and CDR2 is SYGAGN in the germline V gene. Unmatched junction bases numbered 6, after V lost 6 bases and J lost 1 base. The CDR3 is 15 residues long.

About this clone: Mouse germline and gene names are used. The read terminates 4 residues before the CDR3 end, so the remaining end is supplied by the germline J gene. The V and J genes are TRBV13-3 and TRBJ2-3; 8 nucleotides align to TRBD2. Trimming removed 2 bases from V and 0 bases from J; junction bases left unmatched: 5. The CDR3 length is 16 residues. Germline V gene data show CDR1 as NNHDY and CDR2 as SYVADS. The covered CDR3 bases are TGTGCCAGCAGTGAGGGGGGGGCGGGAAGTGCAGAA. It codes for CASSEGGAGSAE. The CDR3, in full, reads CASSEGGAGSAETLYF.